This is a list of T cell receptor beta chains from one sample in a study of T cell changes during pregnancy in multiple sclerosis. Sequenced by immunoSEQ multiplex PCR; TCRdb stores in-frame clones only, minus some. The sample shows about 58,000 clones, 93% of them seen only once. Here the sequenced sample was CD8+ T cells from peripheral blood mononuclear cells, taken in the second trimester of pregnancy. The receptor set was obtained from a female donor with multiple sclerosis, enrolled in a pregnancy study. Both conserved end residues are part of each CDR3. The D gene is left open where the match is weak. Clone sizes are given selectively: once, few, many, or a class where the clone is expanded.

CDR3aa: CSVETGTGGNEQFF
CDR3nt: TGCAGCGTTGAGACCGGGACAGGGGGCAATGAGCAGTTCTTC
abundance: NA
v_gene: TRBV29-1
len: 14
j_gene: TRBJ2-1
d_gene: TRBD1

CDR3aa: CASSQARTDTYGYTF
CDR3nt: TGCGCCAGCAGCCAAGCCCGGACAGACACCTATGGCTACACCTTC
abundance: NA
v_gene: TRBV4-3
len: 15
j_gene: TRBJ1-2
d_gene: NA

CDR3aa: CASSFTGGGYEQYF
CDR3nt: TGCGCCAGCAGCTTTACAGGGGGGGGCTACGAGCAGTACTTC
abundance: NA
v_gene: TRBV5-1
len: 14
j_gene: TRBJ2-7
d_gene: NA

CDR3aa: CASSARDTLVNEQFF
CDR3nt: TGTGCCAGCAGCGCCCGGGACACCCTAGTCAATGAGCAGTTCTTC
abundance: NA
v_gene: TRBV7-9
len: 15
j_gene: TRBJ2-1
d_gene: NA

CDR3aa: CASSWRAGRDTEAFF
CDR3nt: TGTGCCAGCAGCTGGCGGGCGGGTCGGGACACTGAAGCTTTCTTT
abundance: NA
v_gene: TRBV13
len: 15
j_gene: TRBJ1-1
d_gene: NA

CDR3aa: CASSLSFSQPQHF
CDR3nt: TGTGCCAGCAGTTTGAGTTTTAGTCAGCCCCAGCATTTT
abundance: few
v_gene: TRBV27
len: 13
j_gene: TRBJ1-5
d_gene: NA

CDR3aa: CASSSTGNNEQFF
CDR3nt: TGTGCCAGCAGTTCTACAGGGAATAATGAGCAGTTCTTC
abundance: NA
v_gene: TRBV6-5
len: 13
j_gene: TRBJ2-1
d_gene: NA

CDR3aa: CASSQAGTEAFF
CDR3nt: TGCGCCAGCAGCCAAGCCGGGACTGAAGCTTTCTTT
abundance: NA
v_gene: TRBV4-1
len: 12
j_gene: TRBJ1-1
d_gene: NA

CDR3aa: CATSRATGTGYEQFF
CDR3nt: TGTGCCACCAGCAGGGCTACCGGGACAGGGTATGAGCAGTTCTTC
abundance: few
v_gene: TRBV15
len: 15
j_gene: TRBJ2-1
d_gene: TRBD1

CDR3aa: CASKGDKGQGKDEQYF
CDR3nt: TGTGCCAGCAAGGGAGATAAAGGACAGGGGAAGGACGAGCAGTACTTC
abundance: once
v_gene: TRBV27
len: 16
j_gene: TRBJ2-7
d_gene: TRBD1

CDR3aa: CASSDPRTSGGGTQYF
CDR3nt: TGTGCCAGCAGTGACCCTCGGACTAGCGGGGGGGGGACCCAGTACTTC
abundance: NA
v_gene: TRBV6-4
len: 16
j_gene: TRBJ2-5
d_gene: TRBD2

CDR3aa: CASSSPYRAAGANVLTF
CDR3nt: TGTGCCAGCAGCTCACCATACAGGGCAGCTGGGGCCAACGTCCTGACTTTC
abundance: once
v_gene: TRBV7-2
len: 17
j_gene: TRBJ2-6
d_gene: NA

CDR3aa: CASSLGAGGYEQYF
CDR3nt: TGTGCCAGCAGCTTAGGGGCCGGGGGCTACGAGCAGTACTTC
abundance: NA
v_gene: TRBV11-1
len: 14
j_gene: TRBJ2-7
d_gene: NA

CDR3aa: CASSGRQGPIYGYTF
CDR3nt: TGTGCCAGCAGTGGCAGACAGGGCCCCATCTATGGCTACACCTTC
abundance: once
v_gene: TRBV2
len: 15
j_gene: TRBJ1-2
d_gene: TRBD1

CDR3aa: CASSGTGGPGELFF
CDR3nt: TGTGCCAGCTCCGGGACAGGGGGCCCCGGGGAGCTGTTTTTT
abundance: NA
v_gene: TRBV28
len: 14
j_gene: TRBJ2-2
d_gene: TRBD1

CDR3aa: CASSFGTGGYYEQYF
CDR3nt: TGTGCCAGCAGTTTCGGGACAGGGGGATACTACGAGCAGTACTTC
abundance: NA
v_gene: TRBV27
len: 15
j_gene: TRBJ2-7
d_gene: TRBD1

CDR3aa: CASSTSGQGGAYEQYF
CDR3nt: TGTGCCAGCAGCACAAGCGGGCAGGGGGGTGCCTACGAGCAGTACTTC
abundance: NA
v_gene: TRBV7-9
len: 16
j_gene: TRBJ2-7
d_gene: NA

CDR3aa: CASSIGFGRTVPYEQYF
CDR3nt: TGTGCCAGTAGTATAGGCTTTGGCAGAACAGTGCCCTACGAGCAGTACTTC
abundance: NA
v_gene: TRBV19
len: 17
j_gene: TRBJ2-7
d_gene: NA

CDR3aa: CASSREAQETQYF
CDR3nt: TGCGCCAGCAGCAGGGAGGCGCAAGAGACCCAGTACTTC
abundance: once
v_gene: TRBV4-1
len: 13
j_gene: TRBJ2-5
d_gene: NA

CDR3aa: CASSFRDRIYEQYF
CDR3nt: TGTGCCAGCAGCTTTAGGGACAGAATCTACGAGCAGTACTTC
abundance: NA
v_gene: TRBV7-2
len: 14
j_gene: TRBJ2-7
d_gene: TRBD1

CDR3aa: CSVEDERGSRYEQYF
CDR3nt: TGCAGCGTTGAAGATGAGAGGGGGTCAAGGTACGAGCAGTACTTC
abundance: NA
v_gene: TRBV29-1
len: 15
j_gene: TRBJ2-7
d_gene: NA

CDR3aa: CASSLQTGQGFHNEQFF
CDR3nt: TGTGCCAGCAGCTTACAAACTGGACAGGGGTTTCACAATGAGCAGTTCTTC
abundance: NA
v_gene: TRBV13
len: 17
j_gene: TRBJ2-1
d_gene: TRBD1

CDR3aa: CATSRGSSGILGELFF
CDR3nt: TGTGCCACCAGCAGAGGGTCTAGCGGGATTCTCGGGGAGCTGTTTTTT
abundance: NA
v_gene: TRBV15
len: 16
j_gene: TRBJ2-2
d_gene: TRBD2

CDR3aa: CASSVETLLPDRGHVGYTF
CDR3nt: TGTGCCAGCAGCGTAGAGACCCTCCTTCCTGACAGGGGCCATGTTGGCTACACCTTC
abundance: once
v_gene: TRBV9
len: 19
j_gene: TRBJ1-2
d_gene: TRBD1

CDR3aa: CASSLRGGLAFDTQYF
CDR3nt: TGTGCCAGCAGCTTAAGAGGGGGACTAGCGTTCGATACGCAGTATTTT
abundance: NA
v_gene: TRBV7-6
len: 16
j_gene: TRBJ2-3
d_gene: TRBD2

CDR3aa: CASTLGARGRKYGYTF
CDR3nt: TGTGCCAGCACCTTAGGGGCTAGGGGTCGGAAATATGGCTACACCTTC
abundance: NA
v_gene: TRBV13
len: 16
j_gene: TRBJ1-2
d_gene: NA

CDR3aa: CASSLNRNYEQYF
CDR3nt: TGTGCCAGCAGCTTAAACAGGAACTACGAGCAGTACTTC
abundance: NA
v_gene: TRBV7-2
len: 13
j_gene: TRBJ2-7
d_gene: NA

CDR3aa: CASSPWTSGGTGELFF
CDR3nt: TGTGCCAGCAGCCCTTGGACTAGCGGCGGCACCGGGGAGCTGTTTTTT
abundance: NA
v_gene: TRBV9
len: 16
j_gene: TRBJ2-2
d_gene: TRBD2

CDR3aa: CASTLFNRVNGYTF
CDR3nt: TGTGCCAGCACCCTTTTTAACAGGGTGAATGGCTACACCTTC
abundance: NA
v_gene: TRBV28
len: 14
j_gene: TRBJ1-2
d_gene: NA

CDR3aa: CASSLSGGALNEQFF
CDR3nt: TGCGCCAGCAGCCTTAGCGGGGGGGCCCTCAATGAGCAGTTCTTC
abundance: NA
v_gene: TRBV4-1
len: 15
j_gene: TRBJ2-1
d_gene: TRBD2

CDR3aa: CASRLAGATNTGELFF
CDR3nt: TGTGCCAGCAGGCTAGCGGGGGCGACAAACACCGGGGAGCTGTTTTTT
abundance: NA
v_gene: TRBV2
len: 16
j_gene: TRBJ2-2
d_gene: TRBD2

CDR3aa: CASSAGTGPYGYTF
CDR3nt: TGTGCCAGCAGTGCTGGGACAGGTCCCTATGGCTACACCTTC
abundance: NA
v_gene: TRBV2
len: 14
j_gene: TRBJ1-2
d_gene: TRBD1

CDR3aa: CASSATQGPAYNEQFF
CDR3nt: TGTGCCAGCAGCGCAACACAGGGGCCCGCGTACAATGAGCAGTTCTTC
abundance: NA
v_gene: TRBV9
len: 16
j_gene: TRBJ2-1
d_gene: TRBD1